Presented here are 29 T cell receptor beta chains from one specimen sequenced in a study of T cell repertoires in cytomegalovirus infection. Each CDR3 protein is one row after TCRdb ran MiXCR on the reads. The table lists 150,000 or so distinct CDR3 sequences, about 20% of them singletons, with roughly 25% in the top ten. For these TCRs, the target antigens are not known. This sample comprised CD8+ T cells from cultured PBMCs, obtained from culture after CMV antigen stimulation. All receptors derive from a human donor in good health (CMV status not recorded). Some clones in this sample may be carry-over from other donors' samples.

This clonotype was counted a few times. DNA for the CDR3: TGTGCCAGCACCTACGGGACAGTCTCCTACGAGCAGTACTTC. It is translated as CASTYGTVSYEQYF. The chain combines TRBV12-3 or TRBV12-4 with TRBJ2-7, with 7 bases lining up with TRBD1. CDR3 length equals 14 residues. V gave up 7 bases and J gave up 0 bases; unmatched junction bases: 6.

This clonotype showed up just a few times. The rearrangement joins TRBV6-4 to TRBJ2-3; perhaps TRBD2 as D (6 bases). There are 15 residues in the CDR3. Germline CDR1 is MRHNA and CDR2 is SNTAGT. V lost 5 bases, J lost 2 bases, and 14 bases lay in between. CDR3 nucleotides: TGTGCCAGCAGTTTGCGGGGCCAGAACACAGATACGCAGTATTTT. It translates to CASSLRGQNTDTQYF.

This rearrangement joins TRBV12-3 or TRBV12-4 to TRBJ1-1; D call uncertain. The CDR3 loop spans 14 amino acids. V was cut by 7 bases and J by 0 bases, with 12 bases left in between. CDR3 residues: CASTLRRMNTEAFF. CDR3 nucleotides: TGTGCCAGCACCTTGAGGCGGATGAACACTGAAGCTTTCTTT.

This chain joins TRBV7-9 and TRBJ2-7, with 8 bases matching TRBD1. Germline V lookup: CDR1 SEHNR, CDR2 FQNEAQ (reference sequence). J gave up 3 bases and V 5 bases, and 9 bases lay outside the gene matches. The CDR3 runs to 15 residues. The CDR3 nucleotides are TGTGCCAGCAGCGTCCGGGACAGGCCCTTCTACGAGCAGTACTTC. Protein: CASSVRDRPFYEQYF.

This clonotype came up many times. This sequence joins TRBV7-2 and TRBJ1-1; D is unclear. The length of the CDR3 is 12 residues. Germline V gene lookup returns CDR1 SGHTA and CDR2 FQGNSA. Trimming took off 3 bases at V and 4 bases at J, with 6 bases between the two ends. CDR3 in DNA: TGTGCCAGCAGCTTCCTGGGCACTGAAGCTTTCTTT. Its translation is CASSFLGTEAFF. Full variable domain (missing parts from reference TRBV7-2 and TRBJ1-1): GAGVSQSPSNKVTEKGKDVELRCDPISGHTALYWYRQSLGQGLEFLIYFQGNSAPDKSGLPSDRFSAERTGGSVSTLTIQRTQQEDSAVYLCASSFLGTEAFFGQGTRLTVV.

By share, this clonotype ranks as medium-sized. The V call is TRBV7-2, the J call TRBJ2-7, with D possibly being TRBD1 or TRBD2 (5 bases each). This CDR3 has 14 amino acids. Germline CDR1 reads SGHTA; CDR2 reads FQGNSA. V dropped 2 bases and J dropped 2 bases, with 10 bases sitting between them. DNA of the CDR3: TGTGCCAGCAGCTTACCGGGACGGCCCTACGAGCAGTACTTC. Protein: CASSLPGRPYEQYF.

This clonotype was counted between two and nine times. This chain joins TRBV6-1 and TRBJ2-5; 9 bases map to TRBD2. Germline CDR1 and CDR2: MNHNS and SASEGT. J gave up 2 bases and V 1 base, and 2 bases lay outside the gene matches. The CDR3 sequence is 15 residues long. CDR3 nucleotide sequence: TGTGCCAGCAGTGAAGGCGCGGGGGGGCAAGAGACCCAGTACTTC. Its translation: CASSEGAGGQETQYF.

The V and J genes are TRBV7-2 and TRBJ2-1; tentative D call: TRBD2 (5 bases). Germline V gene data show CDR1 as SGHTA and CDR2 as FQGNSA. CDR3 length: 14 amino acids. The V gene lost 4 bases and the J gene lost 7 bases, with 14 bases spanning the gap. The CDR3 sequence: CASSSWTLANEQFF. In nucleotides, the CDR3 is TGTGCCAGCAGCTCGTGGACTTTAGCAAATGAGCAGTTCTTC.

The V and J genes are TRBV7-9 and TRBJ2-1, with 9 bases aligning to TRBD1. The CDR3 sequence is 14 residues long. Germline V gives CDR1 SEHNR, CDR2 FQNEAQ (reference sequence). V lost 1 base to trimming and J lost 8 bases; unmatched junction nucleotides: 3. CDR3 nucleotides: TGTGCCAGCAGCTTAGGAGACAGGGGGGATGAGCAGTTCTTC. Protein: CASSLGDRGDEQFF. Supplemented by reference TRBV7-9 and TRBJ2-1, the full variable domain reads DTGVSQNPRHKITKRGQNVTFRCDPISEHNRLYWYRQTLGQGPEFLTYFQNEAQLEKSRLLSDRFSAERPKGSFSTLEIQRTEQGDSAMYLCASSLGDRGDEQFFGPGTRLTVL.

The V and J genes are TRBV28 and TRBJ2-3; TRBD1 aligns across 9 bases. With V trimmed by 2 bases and J by 6 bases, 3 bases remained unmatched. The CDR3 has 14 amino acids. CDR1 is MDHEN and CDR2 is SYDVKM in the germline V gene. The CDR3 DNA is TGTGCCAGCAGTTTAGACAGGGGGTTTGATACGCAGTATTTT. Its translation: CASSLDRGFDTQYF.

CDR3 sequence: CASSFRGYQETQYF. The CDR3 bases are TGTGCCAGCAGCTTCAGAGGGTACCAAGAGACCCAGTACTTC. This rearrangement joins TRBV7-2 to TRBJ2-5; D is perhaps TRBD2 (5 bases). Germline V CDR1 and CDR2: SGHTA, FQGNSA. V lost 3 bases to trimming and J lost 0 bases, with 8 bases between them. The CDR3 sequence is 14 residues long.

The table lists this clonotype with a few counts. The J gene is TRBJ2-7, the V gene TRBV10-3; 11 bases fit TRBD2. Looked up from germline, CDR1 is ENHRY and CDR2 is SYGVKD. The CDR3 length is 14 residues. J was trimmed by 0 bases and V by 5 bases; bases with no gene match: 0. For the CDR3, the DNA is TGTGCCATCAGTACTAGCGGGGGCTCCTACGAGCAGTACTTC. Translated, it gives CAISTSGGSYEQYF.

This clonotype was seen a few times. The rearrangement joins TRBV4-1 to TRBJ1-1; D is undetermined. The CDR3 runs to 15 residues. CDR1 is MGHRA and CDR2 is YSYEKL in the germline V gene. Trimming cost V 0 bases and J 1 base, with 9 bases left between them. The CDR3 sequence is CASSQEGQANTEAFF. Here the CDR3 DNA reads TGCGCCAGCAGCCAAGAGGGTCAGGCGAACACTGAAGCTTTCTTT.

This clonotype was counted a few times. V is TRBV12-3 or TRBV12-4 and J is TRBJ1-1, with D uncertain. This CDR3 region has 15 residues. Trimming removed 5 bases from V and 3 bases from J, with 16 bases in between. CDR3 bases: TGTGCCAGCAGTGACCCGGGAGGGCAGGACACTGAAGCTTTCTTT. This gives the protein CASSDPGGQDTEAFF.

The chain employs TRBV6-2 or TRBV6-3 and TRBJ1-2; TRBD1 matches 7 bases. Unmatched junction bases numbered 4, after V lost 5 bases and J lost 1 base. Germline loops: CDR1 MNHEY, CDR2 SVGEGT. The CDR3 runs 14 residues. DNA for the CDR3: TGTGCCAGCAGTCACGGGGACAGTAACTATGGCTACACCTTC. This sequence encodes CASSHGDSNYGYTF.

The V and J genes are TRBV7-6 and TRBJ1-3, with D unresolved. The CDR3 spans 14 residues. Per germline, CDR1 SGHVS and CDR2 FNYEAQ. Trimming took off 1 base at V and 6 bases at J, with 10 bases between the two ends. DNA for the CDR3: TGTGCCAGCAGCTTAGGGGAGGGATTAAACACCATATATTTT. Translation gives CASSLGEGLNTIYF.

V and J are TRBV27 and TRBJ2-3; D possibly corresponds to TRBD2 (8 bases). The CDR3 has 21 residues. Germline CDR1 and CDR2: MNHEY and SMNVEV (reference sequence). V gave up 5 bases and J gave up 5 bases, with 35 bases separating them. The CDR3 loop is CASSTLGLRREGAKTEDTQYF. DNA for the CDR3: TGTGCCAGCAGTACCCTGGGCCTGAGACGGGAGGGGGCGAAGACTGAAGATACGCAGTATTTT.

The chain links TRBV12-3 or TRBV12-4 to TRBJ1-3, with no clear D. The V and J ends lost 2 bases and 0 bases respectively, with 11 bases between them. This CDR3 has 16 residues. The CDR3 DNA reads as TGTGCCAGCAGTTTATTAGCGGGTAGCTCTGGAAACACCATATATTTT. Translated, it gives CASSLLAGSSGNTIYF.

The table lists this clonotype with a few counts. The rearrangement links TRBV5-5 to TRBJ2-7; possibly TRBD1 for D (5 bases). Per germline, CDR1 SGHKS and CDR2 YYEKEE (reference sequence). CDR3 length equals 14 residues. Trimming stripped 6 bases from V and 5 bases from J, with 18 bases between. CDR3 sequence: CASISVSSGNEQYF. CDR3 nucleotides: TGTGCCAGCATTTCGGTGTCCTCAGGGAACGAGCAGTACTTC.

The CDR3 coding sequence is TGTGCCAGCAGTTACTCGAGGGACAGATACTACGAGCAGTACTTC. Translating it yields CASSYSRDRYYEQYF. The chain carries TRBV6-6 and TRBJ2-7; TRBD1 matches at 7 bases. Germline assignment: CDR1 MNHNY and CDR2 SVGAGI (reference sequence). V dropped 0 bases and J dropped 3; count of bases not matched to a gene: 5. The CDR3 length is 15 residues.

J is TRBJ2-7 and V is TRBV7-2; D is unclear. Trimming shortened V by 1 base and J by 4 bases, and 8 bases separated the two germline ends. The CDR3 covers 13 residues. The germline V gene encodes CDR1 SGHTA and CDR2 FQGNSA. Here the CDR3 reads CASSLGSRYEQYF. The CDR3 DNA is TGTGCCAGCAGCTTAGGGTCTCGATACGAGCAGTACTTC.

V and J are TRBV7-2 and TRBJ2-1, with 7 bases lining up with TRBD1. The CDR3 runs to 12 residues. Germline CDR1 is SGHTA and CDR2 is FQGNSA. V was clipped by 5 bases and J by 10 bases; unmatched bases: 5. CDR3 sequence (DNA): TGTGCCAGCAGCCTTACACAGGGGGAGCAGTTCTTC. Protein product: CASSLTQGEQFF.

The sample holds a few counts of this clonotype. This chain uses TRBV6-1 with TRBJ1-1; D not resolved. Per germline, CDR1 MNHNS and CDR2 SASEGT. The CDR3 is made up of 11 amino acids. V was cut by 1 base and J by 7 bases, with 4 bases left in between. CDR3 nucleotide sequence: TGTGCCAGCAGTGAAGAGGATGAAGCTTTCTTT. It translates to CASSEEDEAFF.

About this clonotype itself: The junction differs from germline at one of its ends, possibly a read error. This chain links TRBV6-2 or TRBV6-3 with TRBJ1-1; TRBD1 matches at 8 bases. CDR1 MNHEY and CDR2 SVGEGT come from the germline V gene. The CDR3 sequence is 14 residues long. DNA of the CDR3: TGTGCCCGCAGCCCTTCCCCGGACAGGGCTGAAGCTTTCTTT. It is translated as CARSPSPDRAEAFF.

This clonotype was observed a few times. This rearrangement joins TRBV6-2 or TRBV6-3 to TRBJ1-5; D ambiguous. Germline CDR1 reads MNHEY; CDR2 reads SVGEGT. CDR3 length: 13 residues. V dropped 4 bases and J dropped 4 bases, with 8 bases sitting between them. CDR3 nucleotides: TGTGCCAGCAGTTTACCACTAAATCAGCCCCAGCATTTT. Amino acids: CASSLPLNQPQHF.

The V call is TRBV7-6, the J call TRBJ2-1; 11 bases fit TRBD2. The germline V gene encodes CDR1 SGHVS and CDR2 FNYEAQ. The CDR3 has 15 residues. The ends lost 5 bases at V and 8 bases at J; junction bases unmatched: 8. The CDR3 protein is CASSPGTSGGDEQFF. In DNA, the CDR3 is TGTGCCAGCAGCCCCGGGACTAGCGGCGGCGATGAGCAGTTCTTC.

The chain uses TRBV7-9 and TRBJ2-5; 12 bases agree with TRBD1. Losses at the gene ends were 5 bases for V and 5 bases for J; bases not matched to a gene: 6. Germline V CDR1 and CDR2: SEHNR, FQNEAQ (reference sequence). The CDR3 extends over 15 amino acids. The CDR3 sequence: CASSPGTGGKETQYF. The CDR3 DNA is TGTGCCAGCAGCCCTGGGACAGGGGGCAAGGAGACCCAGTACTTC.

This clonotype was counted a few times. V gene TRBV7-9 combines with J gene TRBJ2-1, with 9 bases lining up with TRBD2. Trimming took 0 bases from V and 5 from J; bases not matched to a gene: 17. CDR3 length: 20 residues. In germline, CDR1 is SEHNR, CDR2 FQNEAQ (reference sequence). The CDR3 sequence is CASSLAAASFYSGGNNEQFF. The CDR3 region has the DNA TGTGCCAGCAGCTTAGCCGCAGCGTCTTTCTATAGCGGGGGAAACAATGAGCAGTTCTTC. Combining the CDR3 with reference TRBV7-9 and TRBJ2-1 gives the whole variable domain DTGVSQNPRHKITKRGQNVTFRCDPISEHNRLYWYRQTLGQGPEFLTYFQNEAQLEKSRLLSDRFSAERPKGSFSTLEIQRTEQGDSAMYLCASSLAAASFYSGGNNEQFFGPGTRLTVL.

This clonotype was picked up a small number of times. The chain recombines TRBV4-1 with TRBJ2-5, with D possibly matching TRBD1 (8 bases). The CDR3 consists of 16 residues. CDR1 is MGHRA, CDR2 YSYEKL, per germline. Trimming removed 1 base at V and 4 bases at J, with 16 bases between. The CDR3 DNA follows: TGCGCCAGCAGCCAAGCCGACAGGGGAGGGCCAGAGACCCAGTACTTC. Translation: CASSQADRGGPETQYF.